This T cell receptor (beta chain) was recovered during a study of blood T cell repertoires in COVID-19. Across the study: Samples taken during acute and convalescent COVID-19 were collected in the United States, Italy and Spain. T cells, B-cell-depleted T cells, or PBMCs provided the cDNA or gDNA that served as material.

Donors of Cohort 3 who recovered were those that had two negative PCRs, clearance, or symptom resolution. Clones were read by immunoSEQ multiplex PCR, and TCRdb kept only the in-frame ones, dropping some. The sample holds approximately 490,000 clones, more than 85% seen once. The CDR3 contains 18 residues. Unmatched junction bases numbered 4, after V lost 3 bases and J lost 1 base. Germline CDR1 SNHLY, CDR2 FYNNEI. V is TRBV2 and J is TRBJ2-2, with 14 bases that match TRBD2. Sequencing was carried out using PBMCs or T cells enriched from blood (not recorded which). The source is a woman aged 60 to 75 who had recovered from COVID-19. CDR3 bases: TGTGCCAGCAGTGAGGGGACTAGCGGGGGCTGGAACACCGGGGAGCTGTTTTTT. Amino acids: CASSEGTSGGWNTGELFF.